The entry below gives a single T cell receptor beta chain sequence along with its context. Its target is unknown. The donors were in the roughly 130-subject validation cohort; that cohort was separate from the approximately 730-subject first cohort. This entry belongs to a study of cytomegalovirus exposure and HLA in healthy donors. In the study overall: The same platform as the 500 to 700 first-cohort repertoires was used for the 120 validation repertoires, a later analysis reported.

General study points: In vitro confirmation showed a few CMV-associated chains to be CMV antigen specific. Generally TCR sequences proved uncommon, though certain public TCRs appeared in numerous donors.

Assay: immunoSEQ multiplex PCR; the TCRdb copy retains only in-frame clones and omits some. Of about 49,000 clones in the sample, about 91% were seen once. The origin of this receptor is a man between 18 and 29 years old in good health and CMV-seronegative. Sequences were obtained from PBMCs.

The CDR3 sequence: CASRKDRSSGNTIYF. The CDR3 DNA follows: TGTGCCAGCAGGAAAGACAGGAGCTCTGGAAACACCATATATTTT. The chain links TRBV2 to TRBJ1-3; tentatively, D is TRBD1 (6 bases). Germline lookup yields CDR1 SNHLY and CDR2 FYNNEI. V was trimmed by 6 bases and J by 0 bases, leaving 12 bases between them. This CDR3 contains 15 residues.